These 3 T cell receptor beta chains were all obtained from the same sample, sequenced in a study of graft-versus-host responses after intestinal transplantation (dated by TCRdb to 2020 to 2023). The time point label, read with the paper, signifies: cells obtained before transplantation from donor or recipient. No cognate antigen is known for these TCRs. Library generation was performed with the immunoSEQ multiplex PCR assay. Imported from immuneACCESS, the table was reduced by TCRdb to in-frame sequences with V and J called. These copies leave out some clones; in studies compared against another copy, an unresolved V gene accounts for under half, and the cause of the remainder is not known. The sample data list 85,000 to 110,000 clones, and 80% to 95% of these were observed just once. Jointly, the top ten make up approximately 1.2% of the sample. The source was unstimulated CD8+ T cells sorted from spleen or lymph node cells, collected before intestinal transplant. The receptors were gathered from a human donor who received an intestinal transplant.

The chain uses TRBV6-5 and TRBJ1-1; D is unclear. This CDR3 region has 13 residues. Germline assignment: CDR1 MNHEY and CDR2 SVGAGI. Trimming removed 0 bases from V and 7 bases from J, with 9 bases in between. The CDR3 reads CASSYSWDSEAFF. CDR3 DNA: TGTGCCAGCAGTTACTCGTGGGATAGTGAAGCTTTCTTT.

This clone was seen only once. V gene TRBV6-5 combines with J gene TRBJ1-1, with D maybe TRBD1 (6 bases). From germline, CDR1 is MNHEY and CDR2 SVGAGI. The CDR3 length is 16 residues. Trimming pared 0 bases from V and 7 bases from J, leaving 18 bases between. The CDR3 nucleotides read TGTGCCAGCAGTTACTCGAGGCTGGAGGGGGGTCATGAAGCTTTCTTT. This codes for CASSYSRLEGGHEAFF.

The rearrangement joins TRBV19 to TRBJ1-5; D remains ambiguous. The V end lost 3 bases, the J end lost 5 bases, and 26 bases lay between the germline ends. The V gene's germline CDR1 is LNHDA and CDR2 SQIVND (reference sequence). The CDR3 runs 19 residues. The CDR3, as DNA: TGTGCCAGTAGTATGCTGGAGAGGGAGCGACACTTCGATGATCAGCCCCAGCATTTT. Its protein is CASSMLERERHFDDQPQHF.